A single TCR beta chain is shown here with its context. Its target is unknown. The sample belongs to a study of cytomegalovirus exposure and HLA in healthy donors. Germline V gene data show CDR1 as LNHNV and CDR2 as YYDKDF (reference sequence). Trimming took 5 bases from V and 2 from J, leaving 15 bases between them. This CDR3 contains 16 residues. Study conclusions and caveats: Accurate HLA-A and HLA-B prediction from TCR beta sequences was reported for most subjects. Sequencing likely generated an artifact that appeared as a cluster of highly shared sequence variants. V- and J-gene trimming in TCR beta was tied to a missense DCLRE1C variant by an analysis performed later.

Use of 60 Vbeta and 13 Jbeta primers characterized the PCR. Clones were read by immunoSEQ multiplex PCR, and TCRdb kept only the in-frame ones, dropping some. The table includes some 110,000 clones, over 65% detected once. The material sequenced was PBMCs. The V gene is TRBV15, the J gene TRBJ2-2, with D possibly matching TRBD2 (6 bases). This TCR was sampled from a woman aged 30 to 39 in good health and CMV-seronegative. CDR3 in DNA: TGTGCCACCAGCGGGGGGAGTGGGGGTAACACCGGGGAGCTGTTTTTT. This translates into CATSGGSGGNTGELFF. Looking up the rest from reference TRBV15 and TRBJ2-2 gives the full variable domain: DAMVIQNPRYQVTQFGKPVTLSCSQTLNHNVMYWYQQKSSQAPKLLFHYYDKDFNNEADTPDNFQSRRPNTSFCFLDIRSPGLGDTAMYLCATSGGSGGNTGELFFGEGSRLTVL.